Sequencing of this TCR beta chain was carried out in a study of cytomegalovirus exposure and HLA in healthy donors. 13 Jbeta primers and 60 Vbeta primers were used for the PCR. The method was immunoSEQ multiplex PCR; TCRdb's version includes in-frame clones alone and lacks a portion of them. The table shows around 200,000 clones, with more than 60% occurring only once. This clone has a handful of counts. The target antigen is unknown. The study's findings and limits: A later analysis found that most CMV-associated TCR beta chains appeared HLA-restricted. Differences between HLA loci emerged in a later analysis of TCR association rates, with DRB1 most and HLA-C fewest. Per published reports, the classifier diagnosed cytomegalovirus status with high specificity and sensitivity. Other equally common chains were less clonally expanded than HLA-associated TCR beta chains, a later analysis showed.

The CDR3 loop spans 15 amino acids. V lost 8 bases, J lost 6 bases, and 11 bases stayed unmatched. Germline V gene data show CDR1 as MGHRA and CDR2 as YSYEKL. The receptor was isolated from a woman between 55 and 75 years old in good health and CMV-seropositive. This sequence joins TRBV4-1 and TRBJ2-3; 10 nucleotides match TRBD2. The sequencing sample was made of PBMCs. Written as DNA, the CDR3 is TGCGCCAGCCGCCCGGGACTAGCGTCTACGGATACGCAGTATTTT. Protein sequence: CASRPGLASTDTQYF.